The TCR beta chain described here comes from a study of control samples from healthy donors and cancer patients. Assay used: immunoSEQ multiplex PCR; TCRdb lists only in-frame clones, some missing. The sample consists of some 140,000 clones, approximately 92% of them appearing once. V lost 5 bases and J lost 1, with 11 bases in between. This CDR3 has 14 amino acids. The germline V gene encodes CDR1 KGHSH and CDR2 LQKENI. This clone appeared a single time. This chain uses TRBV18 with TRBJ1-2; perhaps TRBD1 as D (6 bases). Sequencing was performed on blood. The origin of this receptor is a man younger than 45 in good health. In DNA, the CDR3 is TGTGCCAGCTCATACAGGGACTTTAACTATGGCTACACCTTC. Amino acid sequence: CASSYRDFNYGYTF.